These 17 T cell receptor beta chains were sequenced from one sample in a study of OX40 agonist ivuxolimab in advanced cancers. Using immunoSEQ multiplex PCR, the repertoire was profiled, and TCRdb retains in-frame clones only, with some absent. This table holds 90,000 to 100,000 clones, roughly nine tenths found once. The sample here was CD4+ or CD8+ T cells sorted from blood, taken in a trial of the OX40 agonist ivuxolimab. The receptors stem from an adult with an advanced solid tumor such as melanoma, head and neck, liver or kidney cancer.

DNA of the CDR3: TGTGCCAGCTCACCGATGAGTGGTGAGCAGTACTTC. Its protein is CASSPMSGEQYF. This rearrangement joins TRBV18 to TRBJ2-7, with D unresolved. This CDR3 spans 12 amino acids. Germline lookup yields CDR1 KGHSH and CDR2 LQKENI. V was shortened by 3 bases and J by 7 bases, with 10 bases between the two germline ends.

A single count supports this clone. This chain uses TRBV11-2 with TRBJ2-7, with D perhaps TRBD1 or TRBD2 (5 bases each). CDR3 length: 15 residues. In germline, CDR1 is SGHAT, CDR2 FQNNGV. V was clipped by 5 bases and J by 4 bases, with 18 bases between them. This chain's CDR3 is CASSRSRDRGYEQYF. CDR3 nucleotides: TGTGCCAGCAGCCGAAGCCGGGACCGGGGTTACGAGCAGTACTTC.

The chain has TRBV28 and TRBJ1-2; D gene ambiguous. V was clipped by 6 bases and J by 4 bases, with 12 bases between them. In germline, CDR1 is MDHEN, CDR2 SYDVKM. The CDR3 is 13 amino acids. The CDR3 sequence is CASSLGVPYGYTF. The CDR3 bases are TGTGCCAGCAGCCTCGGGGTCCCCTATGGCTACACCTTC.

Comment on this clone: Other DNA sequences in this specimen translate into the identical CDR3. The chain uses TRBV28 and TRBJ1-2; D unclear. This CDR3 is built from 14 residues. The germline V gene encodes CDR1 MDHEN and CDR2 SYDVKM. V lost 6 bases to trimming and J lost 4 bases, with 15 bases between them. CDR3 region: CASSPEPQFYGYTF. The CDR3 bases are TGTGCCAGCAGCCCTGAACCCCAGTTCTATGGCTACACCTTC.

J is TRBJ2-2 and V is TRBV7-9; 10 positions match TRBD1. This CDR3 contains 14 residues. CDR1 is SEHNR, CDR2 FQNEAQ, per germline (reference sequence). With V trimmed by 7 bases and J by 5 bases, 4 bases remained unmatched. The chain's CDR3 is CASTWTGGTGELFF. CDR3 nucleotides: TGTGCCAGCACATGGACAGGGGGAACCGGGGAGCTGTTTTTT. Using reference TRBV7-9 and TRBJ2-2 for the parts outside the CDR3, the full variable domain is DTGVSQNPRHKITKRGQNVTFRCDPISEHNRLYWYRQTLGQGPEFLTYFQNEAQLEKSRLLSDRFSAERPKGSFSTLEIQRTEQGDSAMYLCASTWTGGTGELFFGEGSRLTVL.

This clone has only one observation. The chain carries TRBV6-5 and TRBJ1-1; D gene ambiguous. V was shortened by 3 bases and J by 6 bases, with 14 bases between the two germline ends. The CDR3 covers 14 residues. Per the germline V gene, CDR1 is MNHEY and CDR2 is SVGAGI. The CDR3 reads CASSYIPGSAEAFF. CDR3 nucleotide sequence: TGTGCCAGCAGTTATATACCGGGGTCGGCTGAAGCTTTCTTT.

The gene calls are TRBV9 and TRBJ2-1; D is uncertain. The CDR3 runs 14 residues. The V end was cut by 0 bases, the J end by 5 bases, with 9 bases between. Looked up from germline, CDR1 is SGDLS and CDR2 is YYNGEE. For the CDR3, the DNA is TGTGCCAGCAGCGTAGTCTGGACCGACAATGAGCAGTTCTTC. Translated: CASSVVWTDNEQFF.

This clone was observed a single time. The V call is TRBV7-2, the J call TRBJ2-1; maybe TRBD2 (5 bases). The CDR3 has 15 amino acids. Germline V lookup: CDR1 SGHTA, CDR2 FQGNSA. Deletions cut 1 base from V and 3 bases from J, with 10 bases between. The CDR3 region is CASSLVAIFYNEQFF. Written as DNA, the CDR3 is TGTGCCAGCAGCTTAGTAGCGATCTTCTACAATGAGCAGTTCTTC.

The genes are TRBV7-4 and TRBJ2-1, with D possibly called TRBD1 or TRBD2 (5 bases each). This CDR3 is 16 amino acids long. Germline values: CDR1 SGHVT, CDR2 SQSDAQ. The ends were cut back, 0 bases at V and 4 bases at J, with 13 bases in the middle. The CDR3 loop is CASSLAGTFLYNEQFF. CDR3 coding DNA: TGTGCCAGCAGCTTAGCCGGGACCTTTCTATACAATGAGCAGTTCTTC.

As to this clone: Different DNA sequences within this sample yield the same CDR3. The chain is built from TRBV5-4 and TRBJ2-3; 11 bases fit TRBD2. This CDR3 spans 16 amino acids. Germline V gene sequence: CDR1 SGHNT, CDR2 YYREEE (reference sequence). Trimming took 3 bases from V and 5 from J; bases not matched to a gene: 8. This CDR3 reads CASSSGLAGGEDTQYF. For the CDR3, the DNA is TGTGCCAGCAGCTCCGGGCTAGCGGGGGGCGAAGATACGCAGTATTTT.

The chain employs TRBV6-1 and TRBJ2-4; D gene ambiguous. This CDR3 contains 14 residues. The V end lost 5 bases, the J end lost 0 bases, and 8 bases lay between the germline ends. In germline, CDR1 is MNHNS, CDR2 SASEGT. The DNA for the CDR3 is TGTGCCAGCAGTCTCGACATAGCCAAAAACATTCAGTACTTC. Protein product: CASSLDIAKNIQYF.

V and J are TRBV27 and TRBJ2-7; 8 nucleotides agree with TRBD1. This CDR3 region has 14 residues. V was pared by 5 bases and J by 0 bases, with 3 bases of the junction left unmatched. Per the germline V gene, CDR1 is MNHEY and CDR2 is SMNVEV (reference sequence). CDR3 bases: TGTGCCAGCAGTCGGACAGGGACCTCCTACGAGCAGTACTTC. Its protein is CASSRTGTSYEQYF.

The chain is built from TRBV5-6 and TRBJ2-3, with D maybe TRBD2 (5 bases). V lost 0 bases, J lost 3 bases, and 14 bases lay in between. The CDR3 extends over 16 amino acids. Germline assignment: CDR1 SGHDT and CDR2 YYEEEE. The CDR3 sequence: CASSLERFGSTDTQYF. For the CDR3, the DNA is TGTGCCAGCAGCTTGGAGAGGTTTGGGAGTACAGATACGCAGTATTTT. Using reference TRBV5-6 and TRBJ2-3 for the parts outside the CDR3, the full variable domain is DAGVTQSPTHLIKTRGQQVTLRCSPKSGHDTVSWYQQALGQGPQFIFQYYEEEERQRGNFPDRFSGHQFPNYSSELNVNALLLGDSALYLCASSLERFGSTDTQYFGPGTRLTVL.

The J gene is TRBJ2-1, the V gene TRBV5-1; 8 nucleotides match TRBD2. The CDR3 runs 16 residues. Germline CDR1 reads SGHRS; CDR2 reads YFSETQ. The ends lost 2 bases at V and 0 bases at J; junction bases unmatched: 4. CDR3 loop: CASSFTSGLSYNEQFF. DNA of the CDR3: TGCGCCAGCAGCTTTACTAGCGGCCTCTCCTACAATGAGCAGTTCTTC. Supplemented by reference TRBV5-1 and TRBJ2-1, the full variable domain reads KAGVTQTPRYLIKTRGQQVTLSCSPISGHRSVSWYQQTPGQGLQFLFEYFSETQRNKGNFPGRFSGRQFSNSRSEMNVSTLELGDSALYLCASSFTSGLSYNEQFFGPGTRLTVL.

This chain joins TRBV5-6 and TRBJ2-1; D is ambiguous. The CDR3 runs 14 residues. V dropped 0 bases and J dropped 8 bases, with 12 bases sitting between them. Germline lookup yields CDR1 SGHDT and CDR2 YYEEEE. The CDR3 sequence: CASSLVLNTDEQFF. The CDR3 DNA reads as TGTGCCAGCAGCTTGGTTCTAAATACGGATGAGCAGTTCTTC.

Comment on this clone: At one of its ends the junction is not consistent with the germline gene, which may arise from a read error. This sequence joins TRBV6-6 and TRBJ2-1; 7 bases align to TRBD2. The CDR3 totals 12 residues. CDR1 and CDR2 from the germline V gene are MNHNY and SVGAGI (reference sequence). The CDR3 sequence: CASSTQRDEQFF. Here the CDR3 DNA reads TGTGCCAGCAGTACCCAGCGGGATGAACAGTTCTTC.

This rearrangement joins TRBV29-1 to TRBJ2-5; 7 bases match TRBD2. The V gene's germline CDR1 is SQVTM and CDR2 ANQGSEA. J was trimmed by 5 bases and V by 5 bases; bases with no gene match: 11. This CDR3 is 14 amino acids long. The CDR3 here is CSVSLTGGGETQYF. The CDR3 region has the DNA TGCAGCGTTTCCCTTACGGGAGGAGGGGAGACCCAGTACTTC.